This record covers a single T cell receptor (beta chain). The antigen is not known. These data originate in a study of PD-L1 blockade in urothelial cancer. General study points: Durable-benefit patients showed greater tumor-associated blood clone expansion at 3 weeks.

Generated by immunoSEQ multiplex PCR, the TCRdb table keeps only in-frame clones and is missing some. Of roughly 87,000 clones listed, about 90% are singletons. The patients' disease, urothelial carcinoma, was locally advanced or metastatic. The V gene lost 7 bases and the J gene lost 0 bases, with 13 bases spanning the gap. The CDR3 is 15 residues long. In germline, CDR1 is SGHNT, CDR2 YYREEE (reference sequence). The TCR comes from a woman aged 70 to 79 with urothelial cancer. The chain uses TRBV5-4 and TRBJ2-2; D might be TRBD1 (5 bases). Material: PBMCs, obtained around atezolizumab (anti-PD-L1) treatment. CDR3 DNA sequence: TGTGCCAGCGGGGCTGGGTCAGCGAACACCGGGGAGCTGTTTTTT. It codes for CASGAGSANTGELFF.